These 32 T cell receptor beta chains share one sample of origin, sequenced in a study of T-cell reconstitution after alpha-beta-depleted transplantation in children. A TCRbeta library incorporating unique molecular identifiers was prepared. Via MiXCR, TCRdb re-called the PCR reads, giving one row per CDR3 protein. Of about 980,000 distinct CDR3 sequences in the sample, about 29% are singletons; the top ten hold about 28%. The input for sequencing was PBMCs, mostly from graft donor cells, taken 360 days after TCRalphabeta/CD19-depleted stem cell transplant. The receptor source for this set is a boy under three years old who had a stem cell transplant for SCID, so the T cells may come from the graft donor.

The V gene is TRBV15, the J gene TRBJ2-6; unclear D gene. Germline assignment: CDR1 LNHNV and CDR2 YYDKDF (reference sequence). The CDR3 contains 16 residues. V gave up 0 bases and J gave up 0 bases, with 6 bases separating them. This CDR3 is CATSRDLTSGANVLTF. CDR3 in DNA: TGTGCCACCAGCAGAGATCTTACCTCTGGGGCCAACGTCCTGACTTTC.

In nucleotides, the CDR3 is TGTGCCAGCAGCCGGATTGGGCAGGGGGCTTACGAGCAGTACTTC. The encoded protein is CASSRIGQGAYEQYF. This chain uses TRBV6-1 with TRBJ2-7; 8 positions agree with TRBD1. Germline V gene sequence: CDR1 MNHNS, CDR2 SASEGT. The V and J ends lost 6 bases and 4 bases, in that order; junction bases with no gene match: 11. The CDR3 is 15 residues long.

The rearrangement joins TRBV24-1 to TRBJ2-5, with 7 bases aligning to TRBD1. Germline V gives CDR1 KGHDR, CDR2 SFDVKD. CDR3 length: 15 residues. V lost 6 bases to trimming and J lost 1 base; unmatched junction nucleotides: 7. CDR3: CATSNLRDSQETQYF. The CDR3 bases are TGTGCCACCAGTAATCTCCGGGACAGCCAAGAGACCCAGTACTTC.

The chain uses TRBV4-3 and TRBJ1-2, with unresolved D. The V end was cut by 1 base, the J end by 6 bases, with 6 bases between. This CDR3 spans 12 amino acids. Germline CDR1 reads LGHNA; CDR2 reads YSLEER. In DNA, the CDR3 is TGCGCCAGCAGCCAAGGGAGGAATGGCTACACCTTC. Translation: CASSQGRNGYTF.

This chain joins TRBV9 and TRBJ2-7; perhaps TRBD1 as D (6 bases). V was cut by 3 bases and J by 5 bases, with 18 bases left in between. The germline gives CDR1 SGDLS, CDR2 YYNGEE. This CDR3 region has 15 residues. The CDR3 nucleotides are TGTGCCAGCAGCGCATTTAGTGGGACAAAGGACGAGCAGTACTTC. This encodes CASSAFSGTKDEQYF.

The chain carries TRBV5-1 and TRBJ2-2; perhaps TRBD1 as D (6 bases). The CDR3 covers 15 residues. Per germline, CDR1 SGHRS and CDR2 YFSETQ. V was shortened by 4 bases and J by 3 bases, with 13 bases between the two germline ends. The CDR3 protein is CASSLRDTYTGELFF. The CDR3 region has the DNA TGCGCCAGCAGCCTTCGGGACACCTACACCGGGGAGCTGTTTTTT.

The chain is built from TRBV7-9 and TRBJ2-5, with 7 bases fitting TRBD2. The V segment lost 1 base and the J segment 6 bases; nucleotides outside the gene matches: 5. Germline values: CDR1 SEHNR, CDR2 FQNEAQ (reference sequence). The CDR3 runs 14 residues. The DNA for the CDR3 is TGTGCCAGCAGCTTAGGGGGGGGTGTGAAGACCCAGTACTTC. It encodes CASSLGGGVKTQYF.

This clonotype was seen a handful of times. This chain joins TRBV5-6 and TRBJ2-3; possible D gene TRBD1, 6 bases. Trimming removed 7 bases at V and 2 bases at J, with 14 bases between. CDR1 SGHDT and CDR2 YYEEEE come from the germline V gene. There are 14 residues in the CDR3. CDR3 coding DNA: TGTGCCAGCTGTAGGGGGTCCTACACAGATACGCAGTATTTT. Amino acid sequence: CASCRGSYTDTQYF.

The chain links TRBV29-1 to TRBJ1-2; 10 nucleotides align to TRBD1. J was trimmed by 5 bases and V by 5 bases; bases with no gene match: 14. Germline-derived CDR1 and CDR2 are SQVTM and ANQGSEA. The CDR3 loop spans 16 amino acids. The CDR3 region is CSVPRGGQGGLYGYTF. CDR3 sequence (DNA): TGCAGCGTTCCCCGAGGAGGACAGGGGGGTCTGTATGGCTACACCTTC.

The chain uses TRBV20-1 and TRBJ1-1; no clear D. The V gene lost 3 bases and the J gene lost 0 bases, with 11 bases spanning the gap. The CDR3 sequence is 14 residues long. Per the germline V gene, CDR1 is DFQATT and CDR2 is SNEGSKA (reference sequence). The CDR3 nucleotides are TGCAGTGCTAGCCCCAGGCACTTGAACACTGAAGCTTTCTTT. Encoded protein: CSASPRHLNTEAFF.

This clonotype has a handful of counts. The rearrangement links TRBV6-4 to TRBJ1-2; 7 positions match TRBD1. CDR3 length: 13 amino acids. Germline CDR1 is MRHNA and CDR2 is SNTAGT. Trimming removed 8 bases from V and 5 bases from J; junction bases left unmatched: 8. In DNA, the CDR3 is TGTGCCAGCCGAGGAGGGACAGAGTATGGCTACACCTTC. It encodes CASRGGTEYGYTF.

V is TRBV20-1 and J is TRBJ1-2; 8 nucleotides align to TRBD1. V shed 7 bases and J 2 bases; nucleotides not matched to a gene: 6. CDR3 length: 13 amino acids. CDR1 is DFQATT and CDR2 is SNEGSKA in the germline V gene (reference sequence). CDR3 in DNA: TGCAGTGTTTGGACAGGGTGGAACTATGGCTACACCTTC. It yields the protein CSVWTGWNYGYTF.

The table lists this clonotype with many counts. J is TRBJ2-5 and V is TRBV28, with D tentatively TRBD1 (6 bases). Trimming took 2 bases from V and 5 from J, leaving 9 bases between them. CDR3 length: 13 amino acids. Per the germline V gene, CDR1 is MDHEN and CDR2 is SYDVKM. CDR3 bases: TGTGCCAGCAGTTTACAGGGGTGGGAGACCCAGTACTTC. Its protein is CASSLQGWETQYF.

The chain is built from TRBV10-3 and TRBJ2-5; D possibly corresponds to TRBD2 (6 bases). The CDR3 runs to 15 residues. Germline assignment: CDR1 ENHRY and CDR2 SYGVKD. Trimming took off 6 bases at V and 4 bases at J, with 18 bases between the two ends. In DNA form, the CDR3 reads TGTGCCATCAGGGAGGAGACTAGTCTCCGAGAGACCCAGTACTTC. This translates into CAIREETSLRETQYF.

The rearrangement links TRBV20-1 to TRBJ2-5; 12 bases fit TRBD2. Germline assignment: CDR1 DFQATT and CDR2 SNEGSKA (reference sequence). The CDR3 has 18 residues. The ends lost 0 bases at V and 7 bases at J; junction bases unmatched: 15. This CDR3 reads CSAREPGLAGEARGTQYF. CDR3 nucleotides: TGCAGTGCTAGAGAACCGGGACTAGCGGGCGAAGCCAGGGGGACCCAGTACTTC.

The chain combines TRBV12-3 or TRBV12-4 with TRBJ2-7; D not resolved. The CDR3 runs 13 residues. V was pared by 2 bases and J by 3 bases, with 8 bases between. CDR3 nucleotide sequence: TGTGCCAGCAGTTTACACAGTCGCTACGAGCAGTACTTC. Its translation: CASSLHSRYEQYF.

The chain links TRBV6-1 to TRBJ1-1; D gene ambiguous. Germline lookup yields CDR1 MNHNS and CDR2 SASEGT. Trimming removed 6 bases from V and 1 base from J, with 18 bases in between. CDR3 length: 16 amino acids. The CDR3 bases are TGTGCCAGCAGACTAGGATCTCCCGGTGGGAACACTGAAGCTTTCTTT. This encodes CASRLGSPGGNTEAFF.

This clonotype was detected once. The chain couples TRBV4-1 to TRBJ2-5, with D tentatively TRBD1 (5 bases). V was shortened by 0 bases and J by 4 bases, with 18 bases between the two germline ends. The CDR3 spans 17 residues. Germline loops: CDR1 MGHRA, CDR2 YSYEKL. The CDR3 sequence: CASSQDYRASRGETQYF. The CDR3 DNA sequence: TGCGCCAGCAGCCAAGATTATCGGGCCTCAAGGGGAGAGACCCAGTACTTC.

This clonotype was detected once. V is TRBV11-1 and J is TRBJ2-3, with 7 bases lining up with TRBD2. Losses at the gene ends were 1 base for V and 6 bases for J; bases not matched to a gene: 7. The CDR3 is 15 amino acids. Germline-derived CDR1 and CDR2 are SGHAT and FQDESV (reference sequence). In DNA, the CDR3 is TGTGCCAGCAGCTTAGGGCTCAGCGGGGAGGATACGCAGTATTTT. It yields the protein CASSLGLSGEDTQYF.

This chain links TRBV29-1 with TRBJ2-7; 8 nucleotides align to TRBD1. The CDR3 covers 13 residues. Germline-derived CDR1 and CDR2 are SQVTM and ANQGSEA. Trimming cost V 7 bases and J 3 bases; bases outside gene matches: 8. CDR3 region: CSAAGTGYYEQYF. The CDR3 bases are TGCAGCGCCGCTGGGACAGGTTACTACGAGCAGTACTTC.

The chain links TRBV7-9 to TRBJ2-5, with 8 nucleotides matching TRBD2. This CDR3 has 14 residues. From germline, CDR1 is SEHNR and CDR2 FQNEAQ (reference sequence). After removal of 7 bases from V and 5 bases from J, the junction contained 9 bases not matched to a gene. The CDR3 loop reads CASIPGGARETQYF. CDR3 sequence (DNA): TGTGCCAGCATCCCCGGGGGGGCCCGGGAGACCCAGTACTTC.

CDR3 DNA: TGCAGTGCTACAGGGAATTCCCATGAGCAGTTCTTC. Translated, it gives CSATGNSHEQFF. The chain employs TRBV20-1 and TRBJ2-1; D is possibly TRBD1 (5 bases). The CDR3 is 12 residues long. Trimming took off 4 bases at V and 8 bases at J, with 12 bases between the two ends. The germline V gene encodes CDR1 DFQATT and CDR2 SNEGSKA (reference sequence).

Here the CDR3 DNA reads TGTGCCAGCTGGCTAGCGGGGGACCCAGATACGCAGTATTTT. Amino acid sequence: CASWLAGDPDTQYF. This rearrangement joins TRBV27 to TRBJ2-3; the match to TRBD2 covers 10 bases. Germline lookup yields CDR1 MNHEY and CDR2 SMNVEV (reference sequence). With 8 bases clipped from V and 4 bases from J, the junction kept 6 bases outside the gene matches. CDR3 length: 14 amino acids.

V is TRBV11-3 and J is TRBJ2-1; 10 bases map to TRBD1. Germline V gives CDR1 SGHNT, CDR2 YENEEA. This CDR3 is built from 16 residues. Trimming cost V 1 base and J 5 bases; bases outside gene matches: 5. The CDR3, as DNA: TGTGCCAGCAGCTTAGGGGTAGGGACAGGGGACAATGAGCAGTTCTTC. Encoded protein: CASSLGVGTGDNEQFF. Full variable domain (remainder filled in from reference TRBV11-3 and TRBJ2-1): EAGVVQSPRYKIIEKKQPVAFWCNPISGHNTLYWYLQNLGQGPELLIRYENEEAVDDSQLPKDRFSAERLKGVDSTLKIQPAELGDSAVYLCASSLGVGTGDNEQFFGPGTRLTVL.

This clonotype showed up just a few times. The chain uses TRBV7-9 and TRBJ2-3, with D perhaps TRBD2 (7 bases). Germline lookup yields CDR1 SEHNR and CDR2 FQNEAQ (reference sequence). The V gene lost 3 bases and the J gene lost 6 bases, with 16 bases spanning the gap. The CDR3 totals 15 residues. This CDR3 is CASSLPPGGPDTQYF. For the CDR3, the DNA is TGTGCCAGCAGCTTGCCCCCGGGGGGCCCCGATACGCAGTATTTT. The full variable domain, its missing parts supplied by reference TRBV7-9 and TRBJ2-3, is DTGVSQNPRHKITKRGQNVTFRCDPISEHNRLYWYRQTLGQGPEFLTYFQNEAQLEKSRLLSDRFSAERPKGSFSTLEIQRTEQGDSAMYLCASSLPPGGPDTQYFGPGTRLTVL.

The sample holds a few counts of this clonotype. This chain uses TRBV5-1 with TRBJ2-3; D is ambiguous. CDR1 and CDR2 from the germline V gene are SGHRS and YFSETQ. V lost 4 bases and J 9 bases, leaving 15 bases between the germline ends. The CDR3 consists of 13 residues. CDR3 residues: CASSALGAQTQYF. The CDR3 nucleotides read TGCGCCAGCAGCGCCCTCGGAGCGCAGACGCAGTATTTT.

There are many counts of this clonotype. The chain couples TRBV7-8 to TRBJ2-5; 8 bases line up with TRBD2. V shed 8 bases, J shed 0 bases, and the junction held 14 bases outside the gene matches. Germline-derived CDR1 and CDR2 are SGHVS and FQNEAQ. The CDR3 covers 17 residues. The CDR3 loop is CASLLSGGRPYQETQYF. CDR3 bases: TGTGCCAGCCTGTTAAGCGGGGGCCGTCCTTACCAAGAGACCCAGTACTTC.

This sequence joins TRBV14 and TRBJ2-3, with 9 bases fitting TRBD1. V trimming: 0 bases; J trimming: 4 bases; junction bases outside the gene matches: 11. The V gene's germline CDR1 is SGHDN and CDR2 FVKESK. CDR3 length: 18 residues. This CDR3 is CASSQDLATGGRADTQYF. CDR3 DNA sequence: TGTGCCAGCAGCCAAGATCTAGCGACAGGGGGGAGGGCAGATACGCAGTATTTT. The whole variable domain, filled in from reference TRBV14 and TRBJ2-3, reads EAGVTQFPSHSVIEKGQTVTLRCDPISGHDNLYWYRRVMGKEIKFLLHFVKESKQDESGMPNNRFLAERTGGTYSTLKVQPAELEDSGVYFCASSQDLATGGRADTQYFGPGTRLTVL.

Only a few counts were recorded for this clonotype. The chain is built from TRBV10-2 and TRBJ1-5; 7 nucleotides align to TRBD1. This CDR3 is built from 14 residues. Germline V gene lookup returns CDR1 WSHSY and CDR2 SAAADI. Trimming took 6 bases from V and 5 from J; bases not matched to a gene: 7. The CDR3 DNA is TGCGCCAGCAGAGACGACAGGGTTTATCAGCCCCAGCATTTT. Translation gives CASRDDRVYQPQHF.

The chain is built from TRBV20-1 and TRBJ2-1; a possible D gene is TRBD2 (6 bases). The CDR3 sequence is 13 residues long. V was pared by 6 bases and J by 6 bases, with 15 bases between. From germline, CDR1 is DFQATT and CDR2 SNEGSKA (reference sequence). The CDR3 DNA follows: TGCAGTGCGCCGAGACTAGTGTTCAATGAGCAGTTCTTC. Protein sequence: CSAPRLVFNEQFF.

This clonotype was seen more than once but under ten times. The rearrangement joins TRBV7-9 to TRBJ1-2; 12 positions agree with TRBD1. This CDR3 is built from 17 residues. V shed 2 bases, J shed 8 bases, and the junction held 12 bases outside the gene matches. Germline CDR1 and CDR2: SEHNR and FQNEAQ (reference sequence). In nucleotides, the CDR3 is TGTGCCAGCAGCTTACGGGACAGGGGGCGTGTTGTCTTCGGCTACACCTTC. It is translated as CASSLRDRGRVVFGYTF.

A few counts support this clonotype. V and J are TRBV12-3 or TRBV12-4 and TRBJ2-7, with D possibly matching TRBD1 (6 bases). This CDR3 is 13 amino acids long. Trimming pared 3 bases from V and 9 bases from J, leaving 15 bases between. The CDR3 region has the DNA TGTGCCAGCAGTTTCGACAGGTCCTCCGGGCAGTACTTC. Protein: CASSFDRSSGQYF.